The subject of this entry is one TCR beta chain. The gene names here belong to mouse. The CDR3 end is not reached by the read, which stops 4 residues before it; the germline J gene fills it in. Germline CDR1 and CDR2: NSHNY and SYGAGN. CDR3 length: 14 residues. Following extraction, RNA underwent reverse transcription to cDNA, which served as the sequencing template. The protocol was immunoSEQ multiplex PCR, while the TCRdb copy is restricted to in-frame clones and leaves out a portion. The record shows about 300,000 clones for this sample, with no singletons present. The sample belongs to a study of CD8+ T cells in alopecia areata. The wider study: It was roughly 7-11-week-old female C3H/HeJ mice that received skin from roughly 6-12-month-old C3H/HeJ graft donors with spontaneous alopecia.

CD4, CD8alpha, NKG2D, NKG2ACE and other markers were used to sort pooled cutaneous lymph node cells. The clonotype comes from a C3H/HeJ mouse with alopecia areata. Strain haplotype (MHC): H2-k. This rearrangement joins TRBV13-1 to TRBJ1-1, with D possibly matching TRBD1 (6 bases). The source material was CD4+ T cells sorted from a lymph node. The sequenced part of the CDR3 DNA is TGTGCCAGCAGTGGTACCGGGGGGGGCAGA. Protein: CASSGTGGGR. In full, the CDR3 is CASSGTGGGREVFF.